A selection of T cell receptor beta chains follows, all from one sample in a study of T cell repertoires in cytomegalovirus infection. One entry per CDR3 protein results from TCRdb running MiXCR on the reads. Here the sample spans under 850,000 distinct CDR3 sequences, approximately 34% being singletons. The sequenced sample consisted of PBMCs. The source is a human donor in good health (CMV status not recorded). Some clones in this sample may be carry-over from other donors' samples. Both conserved end residues are part of each CDR3. D genes are given only for firm matches. Clone size is given for some rows only: seen once, a few or many times, or a class if the clone is expanded.

j_call,v_call,d_call,clone_size,cdr3_nt,cdr3_aa
TRBJ2-1,TRBV10-3,NA,NA,TGTGCCATCAGTGAGGAGCAGGGACGAAGCGTCTTC,CAISEEQGRSVF
TRBJ2-1,TRBV6-1,NA,NA,TGTGCCAGCAGTGAAGCGTACAGGGCCTCGCGCTCCAATGAGCAGTTCTTC,CASSEAYRASRSNEQFF
TRBJ1-2,TRBV10-3,NA,NA,TGTGCCATCAGTGAGTCGGGGTTTGGCTACACCTTC,CAISESGFGYTF
TRBJ1-2,TRBV7-9,NA,NA,TGTGCCAGCAGCACTACGGAGGGACAAAGAATTGATGGCTTAACCTTC,CASSTTEGQRIDGLTF
TRBJ1-5,TRBV2,NA,NA,TGTGCCAGCAGTGAAGGGGGGTTCAATCAGCCCCAGCATTTT,CASSEGGFNQPQHF
TRBJ1-1,TRBV27,TRBD1,NA,TGTGCCAGCGGACGGGACAGGGGGTCCTACACTGAAGCTTTCTTT,CASGRDRGSYTEAFF
TRBJ1-5,TRBV6-6,NA,NA,TGTGCCAGCAGAAAAACCTTTAGGGGAGACAGCAATCAGCCCCAGCATTTT,CASRKTFRGDSNQPQHF
TRBJ1-1,TRBV5-5,NA,few,TGTGCCAGCAGCCGGGTCATGAACACTGAAGCTTTCTTT,CASSRVMNTEAFF
TRBJ1-1,TRBV7-9,NA,NA,TGTGCCAGCAGTCCTCTCTCGACGGGAAAAGGGGCTGAAGCTTTCTTT,CASSPLSTGKGAEAFF
TRBJ1-1,TRBV7-6,NA,NA,TGTACCAGCAGCTTGACGGGGGTCGGGACTGAAGCTTTCTTT,CTSSLTGVGTEAFF
TRBJ2-1,TRBV7-2,NA,many,TGTGCCAGCAGCTTAGCGCGGGGCGGGGGCATCTCCTACAATGAGCAGTTCTTC,CASSLARGGGISYNEQFF
TRBJ1-1,TRBV2,TRBD1,NA,TGTGCCAGCAGTGAAGACAGGGGGAACACTGAAGCTTTCTTT,CASSEDRGNTEAFF
TRBJ1-1,TRBV4-2,NA,NA,TGTGCCAGCAGCCAAGAGGGGGAAGCTGACATGAACACTGAAGCTTTCTTT,CASSQEGEADMNTEAFF
TRBJ2-7,TRBV10-3,TRBD1,few,TGTGCCATCAGAAGCGACAGGGGGCTTGACGAGCAGTACTTC,CAIRSDRGLDEQYF
TRBJ1-2,TRBV7-9,NA,NA,TGTGCCAGCAGCTTAGTCGGGGGGCGCAACTATGGCTACACCTTC,CASSLVGGRNYGYTF
TRBJ1-2,TRBV13,TRBD1,NA,TGTGCCAGCAGCGCCGCCCCGGGACAGGGGACTCCACAACCCTATGGCTACACCTTC,CASSAAPGQGTPQPYGYTF
TRBJ2-3,TRBV10-3,TRBD1,few,TGTGCCATCAGCTCCGGGACAGTAACAGATACGCAGTATTTT,CAISSGTVTDTQYF
TRBJ1-2,TRBV7-9,NA,few,TGTGCCAGCAGCTTAGACAGATTTGGCTACACCTTC,CASSLDRFGYTF
TRBJ1-1,TRBV19,TRBD1,few,TGTGCCAGTAGTATAGATATCCGACAGGGAAATGCTGAAGCTTTCTTT,CASSIDIRQGNAEAFF
TRBJ1-1,TRBV7-2,TRBD1,few,TGTGCCAGCAGCATAATCCTCGCAGGGGGACGGACTGAAGCTTTCTTT,CASSIILAGGRTEAFF
TRBJ1-1,TRBV28,NA,NA,TGTGCCAGCAGTTGGGGGGTGAACACTGAAGCTTTCTTT,CASSWGVNTEAFF
TRBJ1-2,TRBV19,NA,NA,TGTGCCAGTAAGGCTAGAGGCAGAATGGATGGCTACACCTTC,CASKARGRMDGYTF
TRBJ2-3,TRBV7-6,TRBD2,many,TGTGCCAGCAGCTTAGGGGGAGGACTAGTCGCAGATACGCAGTATTTT,CASSLGGGLVADTQYF
TRBJ2-1,TRBV19,TRBD1,NA,TGTGCCAGTATTAGACAGGGGGTCACCTACAATAAGCAGTTCTTC,CASIRQGVTYNKQFF
TRBJ2-7,TRBV7-2,NA,NA,TGTGCCAGCAGCTTGACAGCAGGGAACGATAACGGGCAGTACTTC,CASSLTAGNDNGQYF
TRBJ2-6,TRBV2,NA,NA,TGTGGCACGCAGGGATTATCCGGGGCCAACGTCCTGACTTTC,CGTQGLSGANVLTF
TRBJ2-2,TRBV5-1,NA,NA,TGCGCCAGCAGTGGGCAGCCGAAAGTTCAGAACACCGGGGAGCTGTTTTTT,CASSGQPKVQNTGELFF
TRBJ1-2,TRBV11-2,NA,NA,TGTGCCAGCAGCACAGCTCTATCTAACTATGGCTACACCTTC,CASSTALSNYGYTF
TRBJ2-1,TRBV7-6,TRBD2,NA,TGTGCCAGCAGCTTAGACGGGGAGGGCCGGAATGAGCAGTTCTTC,CASSLDGEGRNEQFF
TRBJ2-2,TRBV4-2,TRBD2,NA,TGTGCCAGCAGCCAAGCAGCGGGAGGGCCGACCGGGGAGCTGTTTTTT,CASSQAAGGPTGELFF
TRBJ1-5,TRBV20-1,TRBD1,few,TGCAGTGCTAGAGGCGTACCGGGACAGAGCAATCAGCCCCAGCATTTT,CSARGVPGQSNQPQHF
TRBJ2-5,TRBV11-2,NA,NA,TGTGCCAGCAGCTCCGGACCTACGGAGACCCAGTACTTC,CASSSGPTETQYF
TRBJ1-1,TRBV28,NA,NA,TGTGCCAGCAGTTCCCCCGGGACACTAAACACTGAAGCTTTCTTT,CASSSPGTLNTEAFF
TRBJ2-2,TRBV2,TRBD1,few,TGTGCCAGCAGGGGACAGGGGACCGGGGAGCTGTTTTTT,CASRGQGTGELFF
TRBJ1-2,TRBV14,NA,NA,TGTGCCAGCAGCCAGCTCAACTACTTGTATGGCTACACCTTC,CASSQLNYLYGYTF